This passage covers 18 T cell receptor beta chains from one sample sequenced in a study of response to subunit inactivated influenza vaccine. TCRdb redid the calling of the RT-PCR reads with MiXCR, one entry per CDR3 protein. This table holds about half a million distinct CDR3 sequences, roughly 23% found once. Sequences were derived from CD4+ T cells sorted from PBMCs, sampled around 5 days after vaccination. The receptors come from a man between 45 and 60 years old who received an inactivated influenza vaccine.

V and J are TRBV12-3 or TRBV12-4 and TRBJ2-3; D call uncertain. The ends were cut back, 5 bases at V and 1 base at J, with 10 bases in the middle. This CDR3 comprises 14 residues. The CDR3 reads CASSTRPGTDTQYF. In nucleotides, the CDR3 is TGTGCCAGCAGTACAAGACCCGGCACAGATACGCAGTATTTT.

This clonotype came up many times. The chain uses TRBV29-1 and TRBJ1-3; D is ambiguous. Germline V lookup: CDR1 SQVTM, CDR2 ANQGSEA. V lost 4 bases, J lost 4 bases, and 8 bases lay in between. CDR3 size: 12 residues. CDR3 DNA: TGCAGCGTTGTGGTTTTCGGAAACACCATATATTTT. Translated, it gives CSVVVFGNTIYF.

The sample holds one count of this clonotype. V gene TRBV7-2 combines with J gene TRBJ2-2, with TRBD2 matching 8 bases. Trimming took 4 bases from V and 17 from J; bases not matched to a gene: 12. CDR1 is SGHTA and CDR2 is FQGNSA in the germline V gene. This CDR3 region has 13 residues. CDR3 sequence reads: CASSSRSGEIGFF. CDR3 bases: TGTGCCAGCAGCTCGCGTAGCGGGGAGATAGGCTTTTTT.

This chain joins TRBV12-3 or TRBV12-4 and TRBJ1-2; 7 bases fit TRBD1. V shed 6 bases and J 3 bases; nucleotides not matched to a gene: 10. The CDR3 spans 15 residues. The CDR3 DNA sequence: TGTGCCAGCAGCTCGAGGGGGCGAGAAGACTATGGCTACACCTTC. Amino acid sequence: CASSSRGREDYGYTF.

This clonotype was seen only a few times. The chain carries TRBV9 and TRBJ1-4; D uncertain. V was shortened by 0 bases and J by 0 bases, with 6 bases between the two germline ends. CDR1 and CDR2 from the germline V gene are SGDLS and YYNGEE. The CDR3 has 15 residues. In nucleotides, the CDR3 is TGTGCCAGCAGCGTAGGCCCTGCAACTAATGAAAAACTGTTTTTT. Protein product: CASSVGPATNEKLFF.

This clonotype occurred a few times. This chain links TRBV29-1 with TRBJ2-3; D might be TRBD1 or TRBD2, each matching 5 bases. V was clipped by 4 bases and J by 0 bases, with 11 bases between them. The CDR3 length is 14 residues. Germline values: CDR1 SQVTM, CDR2 ANQGSEA. The CDR3 is CSVVVWGSTDTQYF. CDR3 DNA sequence: TGCAGCGTTGTAGTGTGGGGGAGCACAGATACGCAGTATTTT.

The chain is built from TRBV4-3 and TRBJ2-7; 9 nucleotides align to TRBD2. The CDR3 contains 16 residues. Germline CDR1 and CDR2: LGHNA and YSLEER. The V segment lost 0 bases and the J segment 3 bases; nucleotides outside the gene matches: 6. The CDR3 nucleotides are TGCGCCAGCAGCCAAGATGTCGCTAGCGGGAACTACGAGCAGTACTTC. This encodes CASSQDVASGNYEQYF.

This chain uses TRBV7-2 with TRBJ2-1; 11 bases match TRBD2. Trimming removed 5 bases from V and 3 bases from J; junction bases left unmatched: 9. Germline lookup yields CDR1 SGHTA and CDR2 FQGNSA. The CDR3 length is 17 residues. The CDR3 sequence: CASSTRLTSGNYNEQFF. Here the CDR3 DNA reads TGTGCCAGCAGCACACGCCTGACTAGCGGGAACTACAATGAGCAGTTCTTC.

J is TRBJ2-1 and V is TRBV5-1; possibly TRBD1 for D (6 bases). CDR1 SGHRS and CDR2 YFSETQ come from the germline V gene. The germline V and J ends were trimmed by 3 bases and 15 bases, with 16 bases remaining between them. The CDR3 contains 12 residues. The CDR3 nucleotides are TGCGCCAGCAGCTATGGCCGACAGGATCGGTTCTTC. Encoded protein: CASSYGRQDRFF.

V is TRBV6-2 or TRBV6-3 and J is TRBJ2-3; 7 bases line up with TRBD1. The CDR3 consists of 13 residues. Germline lookup yields CDR1 MNHEY and CDR2 SVGEGT. The V and J ends lost 5 bases and 4 bases, in that order; junction bases with no gene match: 3. The CDR3 spells CASSRQGPDTQYF. The CDR3 DNA reads as TGTGCCAGCAGTCGACAGGGCCCAGATACGCAGTATTTT.

This clonotype came up a few times. This chain links TRBV7-2 with TRBJ2-7; D is unresolved. CDR1 is SGHTA and CDR2 is FQGNSA in the germline V gene. V lost 5 bases to trimming and J lost 0 bases, with 17 bases between them. This CDR3 comprises 16 residues. This CDR3 is CASSLAWAASSYEQYF. The CDR3 nucleotides are TGTGCCAGCAGCCTTGCCTGGGCCGCTAGCTCCTACGAGCAGTACTTC.

This rearrangement joins TRBV10-3 to TRBJ1-5, with TRBD1 as a possible D gene (6 bases). Trimming removed 6 bases at V and 4 bases at J, with 10 bases between. The CDR3 spans 13 residues. Germline CDR1 reads ENHRY; CDR2 reads SYGVKD. The CDR3 loop is CAIRDSLNQPQHF. CDR3 DNA: TGTGCCATCAGGGACAGCTTGAATCAGCCCCAGCATTTT.

V is TRBV6-4 and J is TRBJ1-1; D gene unclear. Germline V gene sequence: CDR1 MRHNA, CDR2 SNTAGT. This CDR3 spans 13 amino acids. V was trimmed by 5 bases and J by 5 bases, leaving 12 bases between them. The CDR3 spells CASSTVLGTEAFF. The CDR3 bases are TGTGCCAGCAGTACAGTGCTCGGGACTGAAGCTTTCTTT.

The chain links TRBV20-1 to TRBJ2-1, with D uncertain. The CDR3 extends over 15 amino acids. V lost 3 bases and J 0 bases, leaving 12 bases between the germline ends. Germline CDR1 and CDR2: DFQATT and SNEGSKA (reference sequence). The CDR3 sequence: CSARRLYSSYNEQFF. CDR3 DNA: TGCAGTGCTAGGCGGCTCTATAGCTCCTACAATGAGCAGTTCTTC.

V gene TRBV28 combines with J gene TRBJ2-1; D gene uncertain. Between the trimmed V and J ends, which lost 7 bases and 1 base, there was a span of 20 bases. The CDR3 has 17 amino acids. CDR1 and CDR2 (germline): MDHEN, SYDVKM. The CDR3 reads CASKQTRGQRSYNEQFF. CDR3 nucleotide sequence: TGTGCCAGCAAGCAAACGCGAGGCCAGCGATCCTACAATGAGCAGTTCTTC.

This chain joins TRBV7-3 and TRBJ2-1; 10 nucleotides line up with TRBD2. There are 14 residues in the CDR3. Germline trimming cut 2 bases from V and 9 bases from J; bases unmatched to any gene: 4. Germline CDR1 reads SGHTA; CDR2 reads FQGTGA. This CDR3 reads CASSLALAGVEQFF. The CDR3 bases are TGTGCCAGCAGCTTAGCGCTAGCGGGAGTTGAGCAGTTCTTC.

The chain recombines TRBV11-2 with TRBJ2-5; 8 bases align to TRBD1. Germline-derived CDR1 and CDR2 are SGHAT and FQNNGV. V lost 5 bases and J lost 5; bases outside the gene matches: 10. The CDR3 extends over 15 amino acids. In DNA, the CDR3 is TGTGCCAGCAGCCCGGACAGGGCAAAGACGGAGACCCAGTACTTC. Amino acids: CASSPDRAKTETQYF.

This chain joins TRBV7-6 and TRBJ1-4, with D uncertain. This CDR3 comprises 15 residues. CDR1 and CDR2 (germline): SGHVS, FNYEAQ. The V end lost 6 bases, the J end lost 8 bases, and 19 bases lay between the germline ends. CDR3 bases: TGTGCCAGCAGTAGAACGCGAGGGCCGGGGGAAAAACTGTTTTTT. Protein: CASSRTRGPGEKLFF.